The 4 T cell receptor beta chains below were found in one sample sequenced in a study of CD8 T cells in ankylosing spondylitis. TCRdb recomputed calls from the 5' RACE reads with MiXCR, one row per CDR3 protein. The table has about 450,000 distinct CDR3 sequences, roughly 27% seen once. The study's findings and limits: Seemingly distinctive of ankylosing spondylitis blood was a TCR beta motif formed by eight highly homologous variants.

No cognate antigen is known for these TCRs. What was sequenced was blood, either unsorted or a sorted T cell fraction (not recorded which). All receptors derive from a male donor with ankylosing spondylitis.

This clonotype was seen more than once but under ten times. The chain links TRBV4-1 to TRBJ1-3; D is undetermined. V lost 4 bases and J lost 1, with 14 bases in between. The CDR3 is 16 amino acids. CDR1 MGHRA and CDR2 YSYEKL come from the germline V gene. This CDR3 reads CASSPQAVSSGNTIYF. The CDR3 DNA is TGCGCCAGCAGCCCTCAAGCGGTTTCATCTGGAAACACCATATATTTT.

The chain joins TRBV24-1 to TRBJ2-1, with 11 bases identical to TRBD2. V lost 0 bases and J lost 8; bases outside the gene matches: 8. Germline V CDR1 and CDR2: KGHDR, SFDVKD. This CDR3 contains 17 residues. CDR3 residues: CATSDLKLAGGLDEQFF. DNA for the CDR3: TGTGCCACCAGTGATTTGAAGCTAGCGGGAGGTCTTGATGAGCAGTTCTTC.

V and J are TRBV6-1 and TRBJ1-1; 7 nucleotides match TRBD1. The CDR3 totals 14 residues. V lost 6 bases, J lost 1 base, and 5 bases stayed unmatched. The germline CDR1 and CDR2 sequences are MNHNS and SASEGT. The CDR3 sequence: CASRLGTENTEAFF. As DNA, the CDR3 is TGTGCCAGCAGGCTGGGGACAGAGAACACTGAAGCTTTCTTT.

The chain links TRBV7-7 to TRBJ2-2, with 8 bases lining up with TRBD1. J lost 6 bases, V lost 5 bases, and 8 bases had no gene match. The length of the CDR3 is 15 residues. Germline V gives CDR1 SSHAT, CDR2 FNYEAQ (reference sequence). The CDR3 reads CASSGQGLKSGELFF. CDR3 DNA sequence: TGTGCCAGCAGCGGACAGGGCCTAAAATCCGGGGAGCTGTTTTTT.